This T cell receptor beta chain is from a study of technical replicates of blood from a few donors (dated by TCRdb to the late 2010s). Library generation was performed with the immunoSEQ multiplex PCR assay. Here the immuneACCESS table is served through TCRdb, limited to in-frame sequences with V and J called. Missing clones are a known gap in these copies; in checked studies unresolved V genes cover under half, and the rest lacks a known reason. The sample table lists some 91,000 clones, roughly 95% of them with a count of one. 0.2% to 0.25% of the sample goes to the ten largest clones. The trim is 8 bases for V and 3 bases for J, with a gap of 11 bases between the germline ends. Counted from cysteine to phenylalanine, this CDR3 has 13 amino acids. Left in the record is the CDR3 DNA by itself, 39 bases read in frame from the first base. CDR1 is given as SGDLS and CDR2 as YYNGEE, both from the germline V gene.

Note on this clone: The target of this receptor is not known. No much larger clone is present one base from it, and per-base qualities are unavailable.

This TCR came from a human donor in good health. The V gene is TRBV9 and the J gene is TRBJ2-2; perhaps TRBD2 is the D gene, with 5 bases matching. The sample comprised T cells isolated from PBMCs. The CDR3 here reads CASYARDTGELFF. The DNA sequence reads TGTGCCAGTTATGCGAGGGACACCGGGGAGCTGTTTTTT.